This TCR beta chain was observed in a study of early stage breast cancer tumors. General study points: Bulk DNA sequencing of unsorted cells missed chain pairing and markers. Commonly generated sequences made up most enriched TCRB sequences shared between patients. Compared with adjacent normal breast, tumors showed 2 to 2.5-fold denser, more clonal T cells.

Trimming shortened V by 5 bases and J by 5 bases, and 10 bases separated the two germline ends. The V gene's germline CDR1 is SEHNR and CDR2 FQNEAQ (reference sequence). This CDR3 has 13 amino acids. Blood replicates held 0.5 ug DNA, tumor or normal breast around 1.5 ug, two each. Clones were read by immunoSEQ multiplex PCR, and TCRdb kept only the in-frame ones, dropping some. The sample contains 25,000 to 30,000 clones, 75% to 90% of which appear only once. This clone occurred a few times. What it recognizes is unknown. The clonotype comes from a person in their sixties with breast cancer. The genes are TRBV7-9 and TRBJ1-5, with D unresolved. Sequencing input: blood. The CDR3, as DNA: TGTGCCAGCAGCCGCTTCTCGGATCAGCCCCAGCATTTT. This codes for CASSRFSDQPQHF.